A single sample gave rise to the 29 T cell receptor beta chains below, sequenced in a study of blood T cell repertoires in COVID-19. Some clones are missing from TCRdb's copy, which holds only in-frame ones; the method was immunoSEQ multiplex PCR. Here the sample spans 300,000 to 400,000 clones, about nine tenths being singletons. Material for sequencing was peripheral blood. These receptors originate from a man aged 25 to 45 with COVID-19, enrolled during active disease.

In the case of this clone: Other DNA variants within this sample encode the same CDR3. This chain uses TRBV5-6 with TRBJ2-7; D is uncertain. The V end lost 0 bases, the J end lost 0 bases, and 4 bases lay between the germline ends. CDR3 length: 13 amino acids. Per the germline V gene, CDR1 is SGHDT and CDR2 is YYEEEE. CDR3 region: CASSLGSSYEQYF. The CDR3 region has the DNA TGTGCCAGCAGCTTGGGCAGCTCCTACGAGCAGTACTTC. Filled out from reference TRBV5-6 and TRBJ2-7, the complete variable domain reads DAGVTQSPTHLIKTRGQQVTLRCSPKSGHDTVSWYQQALGQGPQFIFQYYEEEERQRGNFPDRFSGHQFPNYSSELNVNALLLGDSALYLCASSLGSSYEQYFGPGTRLTVT.

The V gene is TRBV7-2, the J gene TRBJ1-5, with D possibly matching TRBD1 (6 bases). Per the germline V gene, CDR1 is SGHTA and CDR2 is FQGNSA. Trimming took off 5 bases at V and 2 bases at J, with 10 bases between the two ends. This CDR3 contains 14 residues. The CDR3 DNA is TGTGCCAGCAGCCTCCGACAGGGCAATCAGCCCCAGCATTTT. This gives the protein CASSLRQGNQPQHF.

V usage is TRBV6-5 and J usage is TRBJ2-7; perhaps TRBD1 as D (6 bases). Germline CDR1 is MNHEY and CDR2 is SVGAGI. The CDR3 spans 14 residues. V lost 2 bases and J 1 base, leaving 9 bases between the germline ends. Here the CDR3 reads CASSYRQESYEQYF. The CDR3 DNA reads TGTGCCAGCAGTTACCGACAGGAATCCTACGAGCAGTACTTC.

The gene calls are TRBV10-3 and TRBJ2-5, with TRBD2 as a possible D gene (7 bases). The CDR3 spans 15 residues. V lost 6 bases to trimming and J lost 4 bases, with 18 bases between them. Germline V gene sequence: CDR1 ENHRY, CDR2 SYGVKD. CDR3 DNA sequence: TGTGCCATCAGACCTGAGTGGGGGGGCCTAGAGACCCAGTACTTC. It specifies CAIRPEWGGLETQYF.

This chain joins TRBV5-1 and TRBJ2-7; 10 nucleotides agree with TRBD2. The V segment lost 5 bases and the J segment 2 bases; nucleotides outside the gene matches: 4. This CDR3 comprises 14 residues. Germline values: CDR1 SGHRS, CDR2 YFSETQ. The CDR3: CASRAGTSAYEQYF. Written as DNA, the CDR3 is TGCGCCAGCAGGGCCGGGACTAGCGCCTACGAGCAGTACTTC. The variable domain in full, with the rest retrieved from reference TRBV5-1 and TRBJ2-7, is KAGVTQTPRYLIKTRGQQVTLSCSPISGHRSVSWYQQTPGQGLQFLFEYFSETQRNKGNFPGRFSGRQFSNSRSEMNVSTLELGDSALYLCASRAGTSAYEQYFGPGTRLTVT.

As regards this clone: This likely traces to a read error, being one base from a far larger clone. The chain joins TRBV5-5 to TRBJ1-1, with D possibly being TRBD1 (6 bases). V was cut by 0 bases and J by 1 base, with 7 bases left in between. Looked up from germline, CDR1 is SGHKS and CDR2 is YYEKEE (reference sequence). The CDR3 runs 14 residues. This CDR3 is CASSLGQANTEAFF. The CDR3 DNA follows: TGTGCCAGCAGCTTGGGACAGGCGAACACTGAAGCTTTCTTT.

V gene TRBV5-6 combines with J gene TRBJ1-3, with D hard to call. This CDR3 contains 15 residues. Trimming took off 1 base at V and 3 bases at J, with 11 bases between the two ends. Germline CDR1 reads SGHDT; CDR2 reads YYEEEE. The CDR3 reads CASSLLSRNGNTIYF. In DNA form, the CDR3 reads TGTGCCAGCAGCTTGCTGAGTCGAAATGGAAACACCATATATTTT.

This clone has more than one count but fewer than ten. The chain combines TRBV6-5 with TRBJ1-2; 7 positions agree with TRBD1. The V and J ends lost 2 bases and 4 bases, in that order; junction bases with no gene match: 7. The germline CDR1 and CDR2 sequences are MNHEY and SVGAGI. The CDR3 is 15 amino acids. As DNA, the CDR3 is TGTGCCAGCAGTTACACCGGGACAGTACCCTATGGCTACACCTTC. Protein: CASSYTGTVPYGYTF.

V gene TRBV6-2 or TRBV6-3 combines with J gene TRBJ1-3; D not resolved. Trimming pared 2 bases from V and 3 bases from J, leaving 8 bases between. Germline CDR1 is MNHEY and CDR2 is SVGEGT. The CDR3 has 14 amino acids. The CDR3 loop is CASSYEGGGNTIYF. The DNA for the CDR3 is TGTGCCAGCAGTTACGAGGGAGGTGGAAACACCATATATTTT.

The rearrangement links TRBV7-8 to TRBJ2-7; the D gene is possibly TRBD2 (7 bases). CDR3 size: 14 residues. Looked up from germline, CDR1 is SGHVS and CDR2 is FQNEAQ. Deletions cut 5 bases from V and 2 bases from J, with 13 bases between. Written as DNA, the CDR3 is TGTGCCAGCAGCGCCGGGGGGACACCCTACGAGCAGTACTTC. Translating it yields CASSAGGTPYEQYF.

The gene calls are TRBV6-5 and TRBJ1-1, with 9 bases lining up with TRBD1. The germline V gene encodes CDR1 MNHEY and CDR2 SVGAGI. CDR3 length equals 13 residues. V dropped 11 bases and J dropped 12; count of bases not matched to a gene: 16. The CDR3 loop is CAGRRDRAPRTFF. CDR3 nucleotides: TGTGCCGGCCGCCGGGACAGGGCCCCACGAACTTTCTTT.

The chain uses TRBV21-1 and TRBJ2-4; the table gives TRBD2 as D, unverified against the DNA. TRBV21-1 is designated a pseudogene. The CDR3 is 16 amino acids. The CDR3 coding sequence is TGTGCCAGCAGCAAAGGGGGCGGGGCGTACAAAAACATTCAGTACTTC. Amino acids: CASSKGGGAYKNIQYF.

V and J are TRBV10-3 and TRBJ2-2; 8 bases line up with TRBD1. After removal of 3 bases from V and 6 bases from J, the junction contained 6 bases not matched to a gene. This CDR3 comprises 15 residues. CDR1 and CDR2 from the germline V gene are ENHRY and SYGVKD. The CDR3 sequence is CAISDDRGVPGELFF. The CDR3, as DNA: TGTGCCATCAGTGATGACAGGGGTGTTCCCGGGGAGCTGTTTTTT.

This chain uses TRBV19 with TRBJ1-1; perhaps TRBD1 as D (6 bases). In germline, CDR1 is LNHDA, CDR2 SQIVND (reference sequence). CDR3 length: 16 residues. V lost 9 bases to trimming and J lost 0 bases, with 20 bases between them. The CDR3 DNA follows: TGTGCCAGCCGCACGAATTCCAGGGGCGTGAACACTGAAGCTTTCTTT. This gives the protein CASRTNSRGVNTEAFF.

The chain has TRBV27 and TRBJ1-2, with 7 positions matching TRBD1. This CDR3 spans 13 amino acids. Losses at the gene ends were 7 bases for V and 6 bases for J; bases not matched to a gene: 8. The germline V gene encodes CDR1 MNHEY and CDR2 SMNVEV (reference sequence). The CDR3 spells CASTKDRRNGYTF. The CDR3 nucleotides read TGTGCCAGCACGAAGGACAGGCGGAATGGCTACACCTTC.

This rearrangement joins TRBV28 to TRBJ1-2, with 8 bases matching TRBD1. V lost 6 bases to trimming and J lost 5 bases; unmatched junction nucleotides: 11. The CDR3 totals 15 residues. From germline, CDR1 is MDHEN and CDR2 SYDVKM. The CDR3 protein is CASRLDRAVRYGYTF. For the CDR3, the DNA is TGTGCCAGCAGACTGGACAGGGCCGTGAGGTATGGCTACACCTTC.

The V call is TRBV7-9, the J call TRBJ2-1; TRBD2 aligns across 7 bases. The CDR3 length is 13 residues. V trimming: 3 bases; J trimming: 6 bases; junction bases outside the gene matches: 2. From germline, CDR1 is SEHNR and CDR2 FQNEAQ (reference sequence). The CDR3 nucleotides are TGTGCCAGCAGCTTGCGGGAGATCAATGAGCAGTTCTTC. Translation: CASSLREINEQFF. The whole variable domain, filled in from reference TRBV7-9 and TRBJ2-1, reads DTGVSQNPRHKITKRGQNVTFRCDPISEHNRLYWYRQTLGQGPEFLTYFQNEAQLEKSRLLSDRFSAERPKGSFSTLEIQRTEQGDSAMYLCASSLREINEQFFGPGTRLTVL.

The chain uses TRBV6-6 and TRBJ2-3, with D unclear. V was cut by 3 bases and J by 5 bases, with 6 bases left in between. This CDR3 spans 12 amino acids. Per germline, CDR1 MNHNY and CDR2 SVGAGI (reference sequence). CDR3 nucleotides: TGTGCCAGCAGTTATTCCGGAGATACGCAGTATTTT. Protein: CASSYSGDTQYF.

The gene calls are TRBV5-1 and TRBJ2-1; a possible D gene is TRBD1 (5 bases). The V gene lost 0 bases and the J gene lost 4 bases, with 14 bases spanning the gap. The CDR3 loop spans 16 amino acids. Germline V lookup: CDR1 SGHRS, CDR2 YFSETQ. CDR3 sequence: CASSLEVPQGYNEQFF. The CDR3 region has the DNA TGCGCCAGCAGCTTGGAAGTCCCCCAGGGATACAATGAGCAGTTCTTC. The full variable domain, rest sourced from reference TRBV5-1 and TRBJ2-1, is KAGVTQTPRYLIKTRGQQVTLSCSPISGHRSVSWYQQTPGQGLQFLFEYFSETQRNKGNFPGRFSGRQFSNSRSEMNVSTLELGDSALYLCASSLEVPQGYNEQFFGPGTRLTVL.

The chain uses TRBV5-4 and TRBJ1-2; D is undetermined. The CDR3 sequence is 14 residues long. Looked up from germline, CDR1 is SGHNT and CDR2 is YYREEE (reference sequence). Trimming removed 0 bases at V and 8 bases at J, with 14 bases between. CDR3 DNA sequence: TGTGCCAGCAGCTTGGTCGGGAAGGTCGGAGGCTACACCTTC. This encodes CASSLVGKVGGYTF.

The chain carries TRBV6-2 or TRBV6-3 and TRBJ2-7, with D possibly matching TRBD2 (6 bases). Germline V gene lookup returns CDR1 MNHEY and CDR2 SVGEGT. With 4 bases removed from V and 0 bases from J, the gap between germline ends came to 13 bases. The CDR3 runs to 15 residues. CDR3 residues: CASSSLRDFSYEQYF. The CDR3 bases are TGTGCCAGCAGTTCGTTGCGGGATTTCTCCTACGAGCAGTACTTC.

Only one count was recorded for this clone. V and J are TRBV18 and TRBJ1-5; TRBD1 matches at 7 bases. The CDR3 sequence is 16 residues long. The junction had 10 bases not matched to a gene; V was cut back by 4 bases and J by 4 bases. CDR1 and CDR2 from the germline V gene are KGHSH and LQKENI. The CDR3 region has the DNA TGTGCCAGCTCACTCACTCAGGACAGGAAAAATCAGCCCCAGCATTTT. The encoded protein is CASSLTQDRKNQPQHF.

The genes are TRBV2 and TRBJ1-6; D call uncertain. CDR3 length equals 13 residues. V shed 2 bases and J shed 6 bases, with 5 bases lying between them. Germline V CDR1 and CDR2: SNHLY, FYNNEI. The CDR3: CASSESINSPLHF. CDR3 nucleotides: TGTGCCAGCAGTGAATCCATTAATTCACCCCTCCACTTT.

This chain uses TRBV4-3 with TRBJ1-2, with 7 bases identical to TRBD1. Germline CDR1 and CDR2: LGHNA and YSLEER. The V and J ends lost 0 bases and 8 bases, in that order; junction bases with no gene match: 6. The CDR3 length is 14 residues. The CDR3 loop is CASSQDATGYGYTF. DNA of the CDR3: TGCGCCAGCAGCCAAGATGCGACAGGGTACGGCTACACCTTC.

V usage is TRBV4-3 and J usage is TRBJ2-1; D is perhaps TRBD2 (6 bases). Germline V gives CDR1 LGHNA, CDR2 YSLEER. V lost 0 bases and J lost 5, with 11 bases in between. This CDR3 is built from 15 residues. As DNA, the CDR3 is TGCGCCAGCAGCCAAGATCGACTAGTGAACAATGAGCAGTTCTTC. This sequence encodes CASSQDRLVNNEQFF.

This clone was recorded once. The chain carries TRBV19 and TRBJ2-1; possible D gene TRBD2, 6 bases. The CDR3 spans 15 residues. The V gene lost 5 bases and the J gene lost 5 bases, with 16 bases spanning the gap. CDR1 and CDR2 (germline): LNHDA, SQIVND (reference sequence). This CDR3 reads CASSVGLTINNEQFF. Written as DNA, the CDR3 is TGTGCCAGTAGTGTCGGACTAACGATCAACAATGAGCAGTTCTTC.

The gene calls are TRBV7-2 and TRBJ2-3; TRBD1 agrees at 7 bases. The germline V gene has CDR1 SGHTA and CDR2 FQGNSA. V trimming: 5 bases; J trimming: 1 base; junction bases outside the gene matches: 6. The CDR3 runs to 15 residues. The CDR3 DNA reads TGTGCCAGCAGCCCGGACAGGTCCCGCACAGATACGCAGTATTTT. Translating it yields CASSPDRSRTDTQYF.

The chain recombines TRBV15 with TRBJ1-3; possible D gene TRBD1, 5 bases. CDR3 length: 17 amino acids. The germline CDR1 and CDR2 sequences are LNHNV and YYDKDF (reference sequence). V gave up 3 bases and J gave up 2 bases, with 17 bases separating them. For the CDR3, the DNA is TGTGCCACCAGCAGGTTTAAATCGGGACTACCTGGAAACACCATATATTTT. The encoded protein is CATSRFKSGLPGNTIYF.

The chain links TRBV19 to TRBJ1-1, with 10 nucleotides matching TRBD1. Germline values: CDR1 LNHDA, CDR2 SQIVND (reference sequence). V trimming: 5 bases; J trimming: 1 base; junction bases outside the gene matches: 7. The CDR3 is 16 amino acids. The CDR3 loop reads CASSSRQGARNTEAFF. CDR3 coding DNA: TGTGCCAGTAGTTCCCGACAGGGGGCAAGGAACACTGAAGCTTTCTTT.